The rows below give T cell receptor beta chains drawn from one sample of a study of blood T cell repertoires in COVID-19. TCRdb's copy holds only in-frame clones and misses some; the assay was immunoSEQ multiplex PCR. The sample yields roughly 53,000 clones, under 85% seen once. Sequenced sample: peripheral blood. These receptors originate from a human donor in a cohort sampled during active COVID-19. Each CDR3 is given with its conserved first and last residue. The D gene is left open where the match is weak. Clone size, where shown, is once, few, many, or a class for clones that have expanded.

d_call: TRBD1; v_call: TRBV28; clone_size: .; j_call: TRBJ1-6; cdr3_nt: TGTGCCAGTATGGGGGGACAGACTAATTCACCCCTCCACTTT; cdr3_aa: CASMGGQTNSPLHF
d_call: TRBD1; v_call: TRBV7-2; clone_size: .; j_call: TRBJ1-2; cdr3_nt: TGTGCCAGCAGCATATCGGACAGGGAACTTGTCTACACCTTC; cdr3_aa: CASSISDRELVYTF
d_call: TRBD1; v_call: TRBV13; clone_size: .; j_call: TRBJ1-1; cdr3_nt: TGTGCCAGCAGCACCTGGACAGGGGAGACTGAAGCTTTCTTT; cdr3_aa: CASSTWTGETEAFF
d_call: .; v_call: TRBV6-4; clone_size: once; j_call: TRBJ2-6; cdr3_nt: TGTGCCAGCAGTGACTCGGCAATTACTGGGGCCAACGTCCTGACTTTC; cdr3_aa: CASSDSAITGANVLTF
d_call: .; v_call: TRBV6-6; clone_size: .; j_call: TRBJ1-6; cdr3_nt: TGTGCCAGCAGTTCGCAGGCCGGAGGCAATTCACCCCTCCACTTT; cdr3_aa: CASSSQAGGNSPLHF
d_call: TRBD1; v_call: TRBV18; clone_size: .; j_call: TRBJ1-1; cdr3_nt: TGTGCCAGCTCACCCCCCGGGACAGGGTGGGAGACTGAAGCTTTCTTT; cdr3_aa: CASSPPGTGWETEAFF
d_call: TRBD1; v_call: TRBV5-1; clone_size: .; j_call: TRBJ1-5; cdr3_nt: TGCGCCAGCAGAAAGGACGGACAGGAAAATCAGCCCCAGCATTTT; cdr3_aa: CASRKDGQENQPQHF
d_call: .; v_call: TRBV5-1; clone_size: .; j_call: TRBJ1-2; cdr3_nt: TGCGCCAGCAGCTTGGAACTAGGGTACCCCAGGACCTATGGCTACACCTTC; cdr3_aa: CASSLELGYPRTYGYTF
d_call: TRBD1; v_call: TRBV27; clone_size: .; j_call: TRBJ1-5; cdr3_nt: TGTGCCAGCAGTCCCAACCGAAGGGGGCTTTGGCAGCCCCAGCATTTT; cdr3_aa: CASSPNRRGLWQPQHF
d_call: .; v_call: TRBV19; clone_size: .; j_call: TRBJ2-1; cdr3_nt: TGTGCCAGTAGTATCGTGGCAGGGCGTGGGTCGAGCAATGAGCAGTTCTTC; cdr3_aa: CASSIVAGRGSSNEQFF
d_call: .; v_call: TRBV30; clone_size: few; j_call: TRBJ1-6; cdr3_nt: TGTGCCTGGAGTGTCCAGGGTAATTCACCCCTCCACTTT; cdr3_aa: CAWSVQGNSPLHF
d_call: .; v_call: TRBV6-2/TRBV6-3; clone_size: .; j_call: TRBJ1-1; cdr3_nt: TGTGCCAGCAACCCGCAGATCCAGAAAGACAGAGTGAACACTGAAGCTTTCTTT; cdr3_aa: CASNPQIQKDRVNTEAFF
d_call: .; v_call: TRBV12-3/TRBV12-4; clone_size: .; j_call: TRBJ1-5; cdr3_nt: TGTGCCAGCAGTCAGGGATATCAGCCCCAGCATTTT; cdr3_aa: CASSQGYQPQHF
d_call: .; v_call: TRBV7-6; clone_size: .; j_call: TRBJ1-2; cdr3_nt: TGTGCCAGCGCCATGAGAGGGTCCAGGGGCGCTGGCTATGGCTACACCTTC; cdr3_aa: CASAMRGSRGAGYGYTF
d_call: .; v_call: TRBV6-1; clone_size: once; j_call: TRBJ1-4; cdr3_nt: TGTGCCAGCAGTGAACCGGAGCCCAAAACGCTGTTTTTT; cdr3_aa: CASSEPEPKTLFF
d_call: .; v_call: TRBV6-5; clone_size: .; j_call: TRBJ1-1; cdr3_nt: TGTGCCAGCAGTTCAACCCTAAATTTGAACACTGAAGCTTTCTTT; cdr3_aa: CASSSTLNLNTEAFF
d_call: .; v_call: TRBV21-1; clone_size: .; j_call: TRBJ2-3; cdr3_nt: TGTGCCAGCCCCCCGTGGGACTTCACAGATACGCAGTATTTT; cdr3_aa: CASPPWDFTDTQYF
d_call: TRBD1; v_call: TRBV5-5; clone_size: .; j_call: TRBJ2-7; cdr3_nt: TGTGCCAGCAGCCTCTACAGGGGGTCCTACGAGCAGTACTTC; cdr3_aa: CASSLYRGSYEQYF
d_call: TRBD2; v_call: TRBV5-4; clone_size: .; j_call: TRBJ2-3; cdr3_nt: TGTGCCAGCAGCTTGGCGCTAGCGGGAGGGCCTACAGATACGCAGTATTTT; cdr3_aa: CASSLALAGGPTDTQYF
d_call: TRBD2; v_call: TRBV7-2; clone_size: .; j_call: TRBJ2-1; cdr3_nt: TGTGCCAGCAGCCCGACAACTAGCGGGAACTACAATGAGCAGTTCTTC; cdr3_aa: CASSPTTSGNYNEQFF
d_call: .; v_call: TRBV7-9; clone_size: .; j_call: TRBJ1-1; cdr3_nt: TGTGCCAGCAGCTCATCTAACAGGATGGGGGCTTTCTTT; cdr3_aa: CASSSSNRMGAFF
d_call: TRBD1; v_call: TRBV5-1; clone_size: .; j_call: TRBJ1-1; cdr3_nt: TGCGCCAGCTGTAGCGGGACAGGGGCGGACACTGAAGCTTTCTTT; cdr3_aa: CASCSGTGADTEAFF
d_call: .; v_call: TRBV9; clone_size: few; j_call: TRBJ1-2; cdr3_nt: TGTGCCAGCAGCGTAGGCCGTCAGGGGTTCTATGGCTACACCTTC; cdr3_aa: CASSVGRQGFYGYTF
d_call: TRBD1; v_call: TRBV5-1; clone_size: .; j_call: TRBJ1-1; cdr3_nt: TGCGCCAGCAGCTCCGGGACAGGGGCGGACACTGAAGCTTTCTTT; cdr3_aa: CASSSGTGADTEAFF
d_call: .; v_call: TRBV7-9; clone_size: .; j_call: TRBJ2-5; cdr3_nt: TGTGCCAGCAGCCTCGCGAGCTGGGAGACCCAGTACTTC; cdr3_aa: CASSLASWETQYF
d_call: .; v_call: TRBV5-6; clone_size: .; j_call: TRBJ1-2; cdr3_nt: TGTGCCAGCAGCTTGAATGAGGTCCCTGGCTACACCTTC; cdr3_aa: CASSLNEVPGYTF
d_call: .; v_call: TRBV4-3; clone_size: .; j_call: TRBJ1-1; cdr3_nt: TGCGCCAGCAGCCATTCGGACAGCACTGAAGCTTTCTTT; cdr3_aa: CASSHSDSTEAFF
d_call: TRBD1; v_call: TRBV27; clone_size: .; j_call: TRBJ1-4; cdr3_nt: TGTGCCAGCAGTTCGACAGGGGTTAAACTGTTTTTT; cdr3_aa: CASSSTGVKLFF
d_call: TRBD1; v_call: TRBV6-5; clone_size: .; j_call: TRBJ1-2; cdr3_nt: TGTGCCACCGGGACAGGAAGGTTAACCTATGGCTACACCTTC; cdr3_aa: CATGTGRLTYGYTF
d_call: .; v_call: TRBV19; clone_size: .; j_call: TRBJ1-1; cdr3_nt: TGTGCCAGTAGGAGGTGGGGAGAATCCACTGAAGCTTTCTTT; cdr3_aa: CASRRWGESTEAFF